This T cell receptor (beta chain) derives from a study of blood T cell repertoires in COVID-19. At the level of the study: The samples span acute and convalescent COVID-19 from the United States, Italy and Spain.

This clone was observed a single time. Repertoires were generated with immunoSEQ multiplex PCR, while TCRdb's copy carries only in-frame clones and drops some. The sample records about 180,000 clones, approximately 88% being singletons. Patients of the Seattle cohort, enrolled during active infection, were followed longitudinally. This CDR3 has 16 residues. Germline V lookup: CDR1 MNHEY, CDR2 SMNVEV (reference sequence). J was trimmed by 7 bases and V by 3 bases; bases with no gene match: 9. The rearrangement joins TRBV27 to TRBJ2-2, with 9 nucleotides matching TRBD1. The sample consisted of peripheral blood. This TCR was sampled from a woman aged 40 to 50 with COVID-19, enrolled during active disease. The CDR3 DNA reads TGTGCCAGCAGTTTCCTCCAGACAGGGGGAAACGGGGAGCTGTTTTTT. Translated, it gives CASSFLQTGGNGELFF.